The 3 T cell receptor beta chains below come from one sample, sequenced in a study of blood T cell repertoires in COVID-19. Sequencing used immunoSEQ multiplex PCR; TCRdb keeps in-frame clones, though not all of them. The table includes roughly 41,000 clones, around 90% detected once. The specimen was peripheral blood. Receptor source: a man in his fifties or sixties with acute or convalescent COVID-19.

The chain employs TRBV6-5 and TRBJ1-2; 7 bases align to TRBD1. This CDR3 is built from 13 residues. In germline, CDR1 is MNHEY, CDR2 SVGAGI. V trimming: 6 bases; J trimming: 8 bases; junction bases outside the gene matches: 9. The CDR3 loop is CASRRQGGWGYTF. The CDR3 DNA sequence: TGTGCCAGCAGGCGACAGGGAGGTTGGGGCTACACCTTC.

The gene calls are TRBV6-2 or TRBV6-3 and TRBJ2-3, with a weak D call TRBD2 (6 bases). The CDR3 has 17 amino acids. Germline-derived CDR1 and CDR2 are MNHEY and SVGEGT. V lost 2 bases and J 0 bases, leaving 15 bases between the germline ends. The CDR3 here is CASSYPRLGASTDTQYF. The DNA for the CDR3 is TGTGCCAGCAGTTACCCGAGACTAGGGGCTAGCACAGATACGCAGTATTTT.

This chain uses TRBV7-2 with TRBJ1-2; 7 nucleotides line up with TRBD1. Germline values: CDR1 SGHTA, CDR2 FQGNSA. Unmatched junction bases numbered 8, after V lost 0 bases and J lost 4 bases. The CDR3 has 16 amino acids. The chain's CDR3 is CASSLAETGSGYGYTF. The CDR3 coding sequence is TGTGCCAGCAGCTTAGCGGAGACAGGGTCGGGCTATGGCTACACCTTC.